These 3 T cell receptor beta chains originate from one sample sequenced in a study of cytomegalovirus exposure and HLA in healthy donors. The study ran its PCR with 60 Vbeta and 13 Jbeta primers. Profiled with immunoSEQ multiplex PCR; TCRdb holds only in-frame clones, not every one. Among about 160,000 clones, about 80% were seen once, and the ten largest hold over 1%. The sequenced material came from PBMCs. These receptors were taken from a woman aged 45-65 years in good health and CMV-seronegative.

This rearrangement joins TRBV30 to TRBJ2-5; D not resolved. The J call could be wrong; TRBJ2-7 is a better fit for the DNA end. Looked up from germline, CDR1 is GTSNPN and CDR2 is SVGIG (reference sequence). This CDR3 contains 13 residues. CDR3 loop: CAWSVDTTYEQYF. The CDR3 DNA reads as TGTGCCTGGAGTGTCGACACGACCTACGAGCAGTACTTC.

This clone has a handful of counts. CDR3 region: CAWRTGNPYNEQFF. The CDR3 coding sequence is TGTGCCTGGAGGACAGGAAACCCTTACAATGAGCAGTTCTTC. This chain links TRBV30 with TRBJ2-1, with a weak D call TRBD1 (6 bases). Germline V CDR1 and CDR2: GTSNPN, SVGIG (reference sequence). V was cut by 3 bases and J by 4 bases, with 13 bases left in between. The length of the CDR3 is 14 residues.

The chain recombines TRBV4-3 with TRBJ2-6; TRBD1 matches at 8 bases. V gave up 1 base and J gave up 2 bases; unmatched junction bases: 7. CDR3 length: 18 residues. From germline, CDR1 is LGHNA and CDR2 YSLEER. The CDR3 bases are TGCGCCAGCAGCCAAGTCCAGGGGGCTCTTACTGGGGCCAACGTCCTGACTTTC. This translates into CASSQVQGALTGANVLTF.